The rows below give T cell receptor beta chains drawn from one sample of a study of early T cells in non-severe SARS-CoV-2 infection. TCRdb ran MiXCR on the 5' RACE reads and lists one entry per CDR3 protein. Of tens of thousands of distinct CDR3 sequences listed, over 9.5% are singletons. The sequenced sample was whole blood, obtained at baseline. Source of these receptors: an adult who was a healthcare worker with PCR-confirmed SARS-CoV-2 infection or an uninfected control (not recorded which). Each CDR3 is given with its conserved first and last residue. D genes are given only for firm matches. The size field is filled for only some rows; it gives once, few, many or a size class.

abundance: NA; d_gene: TRBD2; v_gene: TRBV20-1; j_gene: TRBJ2-1; CDR3aa: CSARGGAGVGSYNEQFF; CDR3nt: TGCAGTGCTAGAGGGGGAGCGGGAGTTGGATCCTACAATGAGCAGTTCTTC
abundance: few; d_gene: NA; v_gene: TRBV7-9; j_gene: TRBJ2-3; CDR3aa: CASSQRDTQYF; CDR3nt: TGTGCCAGCAGCCAAAGAGATACGCAGTATTTT
abundance: NA; d_gene: NA; v_gene: TRBV2; j_gene: TRBJ2-2; CDR3aa: CASSSSTGELFF; CDR3nt: TGTGCCAGCAGTTCGTCCACCGGGGAGCTGTTTTTT
abundance: many; d_gene: NA; v_gene: TRBV10-3; j_gene: TRBJ2-5; CDR3aa: CAIGPGGSQETQYF; CDR3nt: TGTGCCATTGGCCCTGGAGGAAGCCAAGAGACCCAGTACTTC
abundance: many; d_gene: TRBD1; v_gene: TRBV29-1; j_gene: TRBJ2-7; CDR3aa: CSVGQGSNEQYF; CDR3nt: TGCAGCGTGGGACAGGGGAGTAACGAGCAGTACTTC
abundance: NA; d_gene: NA; v_gene: TRBV7-9; j_gene: TRBJ2-1; CDR3aa: CASSLSSRASYNEQFF; CDR3nt: TGTGCCAGCAGCCTCAGTAGTAGGGCGTCCTACAATGAGCAGTTCTTC
abundance: NA; d_gene: TRBD1; v_gene: TRBV3-1; j_gene: TRBJ1-1; CDR3aa: CASSLSGGRDEAFF; CDR3nt: TGTGCCAGCAGCCTTTCAGGGGGCAGGGATGAAGCTTTCTTT
abundance: NA; d_gene: TRBD1; v_gene: TRBV27; j_gene: TRBJ1-1; CDR3aa: CASSFFKGDRGKLFF; CDR3nt: TGTGCCAGCAGTTTCTTTAAGGGGGACAGGGGTAAGCTTTTCTTT
abundance: NA; d_gene: TRBD1; v_gene: TRBV4-2; j_gene: TRBJ1-3; CDR3aa: CASSQERFRQGRGNTIYF; CDR3nt: TGTGCCAGCAGCCAAGAGCGTTTCAGACAGGGTCGTGGAAACACCATATATTTT
abundance: NA; d_gene: NA; v_gene: TRBV7-2; j_gene: TRBJ2-7; CDR3aa: CASSRTAVYEQYF; CDR3nt: TGTGCCAGCAGTCGTACGGCAGTCTACGAGCAGTACTTC
abundance: few; d_gene: TRBD1; v_gene: TRBV6-5; j_gene: TRBJ2-7; CDR3aa: CASSRQGSSYEQYF; CDR3nt: TGTGCCAGCAGCCGACAGGGTTCGTCCTACGAGCAGTACTTC
abundance: NA; d_gene: NA; v_gene: TRBV7-9; j_gene: TRBJ2-3; CDR3aa: CASSGQKTGLADTQYF; CDR3nt: TGTGCCAGCAGCGGACAAAAGACAGGTTTGGCAGATACGCAGTATTTT
abundance: NA; d_gene: NA; v_gene: TRBV18; j_gene: TRBJ1-1; CDR3aa: CASSPLSHQNTEAFF; CDR3nt: TGTGCCAGCTCACCACTGTCGCACCAGAACACTGAAGCTTTCTTT
abundance: NA; d_gene: TRBD2; v_gene: TRBV12-3/TRBV12-4; j_gene: TRBJ2-7; CDR3aa: CASSSAGTSFEQYF; CDR3nt: TGTGCCAGCAGTAGTGCCGGGACTAGTTTTGAGCAGTACTTC